This TCR beta chain was found in a study of blood T cell repertoires in COVID-19. This clone is deemed medium-sized. TCRdb keeps only in-frame clones here, not all; method: immunoSEQ multiplex PCR. This sample has 90,000 to 150,000 clones, with 82% found just once. V gave up 6 bases and J gave up 11 bases, with 19 bases separating them. The CDR3 covers 13 residues. Germline-derived CDR1 and CDR2 are LNHNV and YYDKDF (reference sequence). The chain joins TRBV15 to TRBJ1-1; possible D gene TRBD1, 5 bases. This sequence originates from a human donor in a cohort sampled during active COVID-19. The sample was peripheral blood. The CDR3 spells CATSPIGGEAAFF. The DNA of the CDR3 is TGTGCCACCAGTCCAATTGGGGGGGAGGCTGCTTTCTTT.